The clone carrying this TCR beta chain was picked up a small number of times. Its antigen is still unknown. TCRdb itself ran the 5' RACE reads through MiXCR, one entry per CDR3 protein. The sample yields a few hundred thousand distinct CDR3 sequences, about 3.5% seen once. This entry comes from a study of T cells after yellow fever vaccination. Study as a whole: Low-cell-number fractions underwent preparation using SMART-Seq v4 Ultra Low Input. Overall study results and limits: Post-booster repertoires contained most primary-vaccination clones again (96% CD4, approximately 86% CD8). Contaminating bulk clonotypes could be abundant in FACS-sorted repertoires.

The V gene's germline CDR1 is DFQATT and CDR2 SNEGSKA (reference sequence). Trimming removed 3 bases from V and 4 bases from J, with 13 bases in between. This CDR3 is 14 amino acids long. Sample: PBMCs, taken on the day of the yellow fever booster vaccination. The sequence came from a man between 18 and 35 years old who received the YFV17D yellow fever vaccine. V and J are TRBV20-1 and TRBJ1-5; TRBD1 might be the D (6 bases). CDR3 sequence reads: CSARGRTENQPQHF. CDR3 DNA sequence: TGCAGTGCTAGGGGACGGACAGAAAATCAGCCCCAGCATTTT.